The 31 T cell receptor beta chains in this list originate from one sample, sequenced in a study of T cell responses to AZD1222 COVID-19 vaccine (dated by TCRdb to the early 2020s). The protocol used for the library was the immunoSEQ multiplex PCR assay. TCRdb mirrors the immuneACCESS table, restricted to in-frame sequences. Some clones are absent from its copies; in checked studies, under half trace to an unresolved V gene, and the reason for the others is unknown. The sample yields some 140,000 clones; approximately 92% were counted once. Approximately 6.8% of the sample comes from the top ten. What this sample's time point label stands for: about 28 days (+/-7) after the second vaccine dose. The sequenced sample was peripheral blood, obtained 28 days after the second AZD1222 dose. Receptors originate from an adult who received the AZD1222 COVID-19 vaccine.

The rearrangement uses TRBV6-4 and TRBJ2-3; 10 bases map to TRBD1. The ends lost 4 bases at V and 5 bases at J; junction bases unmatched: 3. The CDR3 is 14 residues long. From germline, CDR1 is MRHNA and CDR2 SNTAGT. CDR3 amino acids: CASSGTGGEDTQYF. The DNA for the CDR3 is TGTGCCAGCAGTGGGACAGGGGGAGAAGATACGCAGTATTTT.

In DNA form, the CDR3 reads TGTGCCAGCAGCCCCTCAGGGCGGGGGATGGATGAGCAGTTCTTC. This codes for CASSPSGRGMDEQFF. The chain combines TRBV7-3 with TRBJ2-1; 7 bases agree with TRBD2. CDR1 SGHTA and CDR2 FQGTGA come from the germline V gene. The trim removed 5 bases at V and 8 bases at J, leaving 12 bases unmatched. The CDR3 consists of 15 residues.

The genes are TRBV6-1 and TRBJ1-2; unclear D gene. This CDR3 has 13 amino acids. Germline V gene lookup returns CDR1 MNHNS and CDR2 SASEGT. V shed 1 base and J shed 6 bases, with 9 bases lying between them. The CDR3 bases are TGTGCCAGCAGTGAAGTTAATTGGGATGGCTACACCTTC. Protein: CASSEVNWDGYTF.

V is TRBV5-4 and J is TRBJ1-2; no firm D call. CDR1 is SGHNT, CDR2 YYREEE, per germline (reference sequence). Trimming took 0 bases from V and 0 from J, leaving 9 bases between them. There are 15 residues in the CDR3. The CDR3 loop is CASSLDQWSNYGYTF. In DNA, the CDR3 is TGTGCCAGCAGCTTGGACCAGTGGTCTAACTATGGCTACACCTTC.

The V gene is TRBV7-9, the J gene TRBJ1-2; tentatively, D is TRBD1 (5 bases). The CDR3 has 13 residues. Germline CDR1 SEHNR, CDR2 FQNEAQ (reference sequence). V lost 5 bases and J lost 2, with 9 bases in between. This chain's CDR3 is CASSISGNYGYTF. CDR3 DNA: TGTGCCAGCAGCATCTCAGGGAACTATGGCTACACCTTC.

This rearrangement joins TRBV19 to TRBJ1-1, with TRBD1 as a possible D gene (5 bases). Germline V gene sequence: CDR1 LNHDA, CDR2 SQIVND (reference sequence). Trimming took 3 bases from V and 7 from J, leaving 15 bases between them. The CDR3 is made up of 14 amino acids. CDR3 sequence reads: CASSISTTVFEAFF. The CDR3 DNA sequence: TGTGCCAGTAGTATCAGCACGACAGTTTTTGAAGCTTTCTTT. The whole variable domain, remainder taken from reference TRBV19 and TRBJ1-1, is DGGITQSPKYLFRKEGQNVTLSCEQNLNHDAMYWYRQDPGQGLRLIYYSQIVNDFQKGDIAEGYSVSREKKESFPLTVTSAQKNPTAFYLCASSISTTVFEAFFGQGTRLTVV.

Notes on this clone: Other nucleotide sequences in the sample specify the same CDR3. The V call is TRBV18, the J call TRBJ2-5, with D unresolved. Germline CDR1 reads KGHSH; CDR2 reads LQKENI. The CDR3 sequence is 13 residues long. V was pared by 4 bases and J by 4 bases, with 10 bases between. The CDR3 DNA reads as TGTGCCAGCTCACTAGGACGAGGAGAGACCCAGTACTTC. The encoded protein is CASSLGRGETQYF.

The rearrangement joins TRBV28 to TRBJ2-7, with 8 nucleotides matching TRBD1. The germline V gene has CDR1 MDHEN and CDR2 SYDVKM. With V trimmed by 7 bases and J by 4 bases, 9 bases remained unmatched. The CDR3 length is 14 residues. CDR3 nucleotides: TGTGCCAGCACCGGTCAGGGGGCAGGGTACGAGCAGTACTTC. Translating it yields CASTGQGAGYEQYF.

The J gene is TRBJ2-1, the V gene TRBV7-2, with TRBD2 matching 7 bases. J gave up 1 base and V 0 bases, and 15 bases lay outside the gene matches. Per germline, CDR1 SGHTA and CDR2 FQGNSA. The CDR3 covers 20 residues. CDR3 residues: CASSLALNGGLIGSYNEQFF. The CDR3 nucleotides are TGTGCCAGCAGCTTAGCGCTTAACGGGGGGTTAATCGGATCCTACAATGAGCAGTTCTTC.

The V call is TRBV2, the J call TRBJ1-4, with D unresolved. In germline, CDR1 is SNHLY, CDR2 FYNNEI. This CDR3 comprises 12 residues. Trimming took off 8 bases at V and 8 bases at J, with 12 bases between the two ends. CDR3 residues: CASGFLREKLFF. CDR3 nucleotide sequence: TGTGCCAGCGGTTTTTTGAGGGAAAAACTGTTTTTT.

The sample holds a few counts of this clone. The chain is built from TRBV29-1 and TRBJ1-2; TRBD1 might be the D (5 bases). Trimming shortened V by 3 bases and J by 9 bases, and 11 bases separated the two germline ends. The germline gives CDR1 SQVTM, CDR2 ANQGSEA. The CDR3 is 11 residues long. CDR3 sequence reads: CSVEMGLRYTF. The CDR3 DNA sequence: TGCAGCGTTGAGATGGGACTTCGCTACACCTTC.

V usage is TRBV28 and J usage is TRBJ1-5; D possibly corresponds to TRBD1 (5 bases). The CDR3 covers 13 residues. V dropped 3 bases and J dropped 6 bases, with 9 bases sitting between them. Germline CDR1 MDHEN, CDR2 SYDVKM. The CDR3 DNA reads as TGTGCCAGCAGTTTTGGGGGTTCTCAGCCCCAGCATTTT. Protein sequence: CASSFGGSQPQHF.

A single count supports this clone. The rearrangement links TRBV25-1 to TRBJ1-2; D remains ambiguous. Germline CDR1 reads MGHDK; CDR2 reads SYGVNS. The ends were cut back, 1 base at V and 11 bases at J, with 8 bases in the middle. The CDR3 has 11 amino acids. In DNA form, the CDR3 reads TGTGCCAGCAGTGAATTGGAGGTTTACACCTTC. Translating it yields CASSELEVYTF.

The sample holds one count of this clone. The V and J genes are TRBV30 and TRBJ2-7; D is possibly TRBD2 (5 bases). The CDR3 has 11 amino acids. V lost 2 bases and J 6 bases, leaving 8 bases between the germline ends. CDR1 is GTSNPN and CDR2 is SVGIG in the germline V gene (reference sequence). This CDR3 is CAWSSRVEQYF. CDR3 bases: TGTGCCTGGAGTTCGAGGGTCGAGCAGTACTTC. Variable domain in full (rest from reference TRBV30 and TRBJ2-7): SQTIHQWPATLVQPVGSPLSLECTVEGTSNPNLYWYRQAAGRGLQLLFYSVGIGQISSEVPQNLSASRPQDRQFILSSKKLLLSDSGFYLCAWSSRVEQYFGPGTRLTVT.

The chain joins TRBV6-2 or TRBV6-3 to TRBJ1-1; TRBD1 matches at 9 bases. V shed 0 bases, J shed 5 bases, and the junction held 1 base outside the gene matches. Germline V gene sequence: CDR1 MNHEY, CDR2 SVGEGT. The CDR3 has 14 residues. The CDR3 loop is CASSYSTGGTEAFF. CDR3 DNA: TGTGCCAGCAGTTACTCGACAGGGGGGACTGAAGCTTTCTTT.

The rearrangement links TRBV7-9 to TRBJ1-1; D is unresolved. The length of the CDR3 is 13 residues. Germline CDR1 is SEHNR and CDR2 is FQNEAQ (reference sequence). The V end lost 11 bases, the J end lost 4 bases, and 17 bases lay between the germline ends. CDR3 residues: CALRERVRTEAFF. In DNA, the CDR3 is TGTGCCCTAAGAGAGAGGGTACGCACTGAAGCTTTCTTT.

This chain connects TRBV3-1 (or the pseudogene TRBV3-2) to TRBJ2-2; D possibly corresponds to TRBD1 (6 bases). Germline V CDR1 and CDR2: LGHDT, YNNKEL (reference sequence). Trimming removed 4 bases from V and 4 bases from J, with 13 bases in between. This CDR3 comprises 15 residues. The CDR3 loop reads CASSPQTGFTGELFF. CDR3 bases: TGTGCCAGCAGCCCTCAGACAGGATTCACCGGGGAGCTGTTTTTT.

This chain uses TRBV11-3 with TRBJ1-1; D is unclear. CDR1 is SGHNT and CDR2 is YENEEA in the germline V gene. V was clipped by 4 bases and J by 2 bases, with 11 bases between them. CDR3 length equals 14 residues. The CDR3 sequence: CASSSQNRNTEAFF. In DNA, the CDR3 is TGTGCCAGCAGCTCCCAGAACAGAAACACTGAAGCTTTCTTT.

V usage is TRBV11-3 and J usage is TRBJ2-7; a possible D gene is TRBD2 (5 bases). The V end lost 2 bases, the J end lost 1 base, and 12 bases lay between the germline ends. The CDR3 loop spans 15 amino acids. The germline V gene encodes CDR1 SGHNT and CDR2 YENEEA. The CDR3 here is CASSLKLGPSYEQYF. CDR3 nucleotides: TGTGCCAGCAGCTTAAAACTAGGCCCATCCTACGAGCAGTACTTC.

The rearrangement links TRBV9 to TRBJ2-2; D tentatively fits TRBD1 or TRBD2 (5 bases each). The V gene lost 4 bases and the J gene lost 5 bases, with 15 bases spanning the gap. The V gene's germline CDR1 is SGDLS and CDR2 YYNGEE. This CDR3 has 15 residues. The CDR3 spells CASSTGTLRTGELFF. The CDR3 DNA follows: TGTGCCAGCAGCACCGGGACCCTTCGGACCGGGGAGCTGTTTTTT.

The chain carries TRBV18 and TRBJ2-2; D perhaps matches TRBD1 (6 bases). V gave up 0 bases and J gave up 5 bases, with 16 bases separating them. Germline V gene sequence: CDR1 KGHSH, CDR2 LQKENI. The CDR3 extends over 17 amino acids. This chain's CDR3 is CASSPPTGPKGTGELFF. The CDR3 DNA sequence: TGTGCCAGCTCACCACCGACAGGCCCCAAAGGGACCGGGGAGCTGTTTTTT.

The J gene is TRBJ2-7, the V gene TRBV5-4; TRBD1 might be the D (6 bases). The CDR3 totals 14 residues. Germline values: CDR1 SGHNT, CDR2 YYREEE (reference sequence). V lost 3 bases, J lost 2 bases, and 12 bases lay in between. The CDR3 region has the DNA TGTGCCAGCAGCTCGCCGAACAGGGCCTACGAGCAGTACTTC. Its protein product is CASSSPNRAYEQYF.

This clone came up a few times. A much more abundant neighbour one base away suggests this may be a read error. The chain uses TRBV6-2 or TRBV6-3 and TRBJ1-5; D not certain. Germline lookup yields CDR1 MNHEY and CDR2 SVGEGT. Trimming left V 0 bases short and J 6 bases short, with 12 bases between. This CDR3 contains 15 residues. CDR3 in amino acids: CASSYSPDWGQPQHF. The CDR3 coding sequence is TGTGCCAGCAGTTACTCCCCCGACTGGGGTCAGCCCCAGCATTTT.

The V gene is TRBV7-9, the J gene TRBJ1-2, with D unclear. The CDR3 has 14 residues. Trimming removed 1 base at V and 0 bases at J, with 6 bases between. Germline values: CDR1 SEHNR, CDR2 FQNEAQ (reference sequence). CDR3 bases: TGTGCCAGCAGCTTAGGGAGGACTAACTATGGCTACACCTTC. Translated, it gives CASSLGRTNYGYTF.

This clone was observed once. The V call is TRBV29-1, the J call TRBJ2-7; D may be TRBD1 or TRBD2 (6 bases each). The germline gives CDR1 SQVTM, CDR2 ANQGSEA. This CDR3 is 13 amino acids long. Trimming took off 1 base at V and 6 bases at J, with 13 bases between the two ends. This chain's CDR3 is CSVEGQQGGEQYF. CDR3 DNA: TGCAGCGTTGAAGGTCAACAGGGAGGCGAGCAGTACTTC.

DNA of the CDR3: TGTGCCAGCAGATTTGACAGCACTAACTATGGCTACACCTTC. Amino acid sequence: CASRFDSTNYGYTF. V gene TRBV6-5 combines with J gene TRBJ1-2, with a weak D call TRBD1 (5 bases). Trimming removed 6 bases from V and 0 bases from J, with 11 bases in between. CDR1 and CDR2 from the germline V gene are MNHEY and SVGAGI. CDR3 length: 14 residues.

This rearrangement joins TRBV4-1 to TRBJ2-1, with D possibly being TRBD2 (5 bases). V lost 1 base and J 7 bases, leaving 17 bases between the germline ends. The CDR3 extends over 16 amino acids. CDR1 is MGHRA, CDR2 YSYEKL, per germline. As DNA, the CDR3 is TGCGCCAGCAGCCAAGTGACTACACATCAGACTAATGAGCAGTTCTTC. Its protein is CASSQVTTHQTNEQFF.

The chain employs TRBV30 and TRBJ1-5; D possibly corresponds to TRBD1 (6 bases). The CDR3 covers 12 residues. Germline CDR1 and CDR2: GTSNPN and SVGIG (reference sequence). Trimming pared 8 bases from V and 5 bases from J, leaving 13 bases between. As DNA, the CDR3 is TGTGCCGGAGGGGGGTCGGATCAGCCCCAGCATTTT. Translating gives CAGGGSDQPQHF. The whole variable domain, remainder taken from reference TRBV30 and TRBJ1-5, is SQTIHQWPATLVQPVGSPLSLECTVEGTSNPNLYWYRQAAGRGLQLLFYSVGIGQISSEVPQNLSASRPQDRQFILSSKKLLLSDSGFYLCAGGGSDQPQHFGDGTRLSIL.

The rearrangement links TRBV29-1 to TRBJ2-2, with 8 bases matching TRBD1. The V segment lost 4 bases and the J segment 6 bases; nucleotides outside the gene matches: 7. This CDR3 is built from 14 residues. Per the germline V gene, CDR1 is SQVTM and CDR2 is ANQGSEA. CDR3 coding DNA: TGCAGCGTTGCGACAGGGGATATCTCCGGGGAGCTGTTTTTT. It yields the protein CSVATGDISGELFF.

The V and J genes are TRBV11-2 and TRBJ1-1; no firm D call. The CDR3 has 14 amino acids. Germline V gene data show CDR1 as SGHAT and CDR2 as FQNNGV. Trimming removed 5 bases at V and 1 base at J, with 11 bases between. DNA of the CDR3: TGTGCCAGCAGCCTAAGACCGCCGAACACTGAAGCTTTCTTT. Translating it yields CASSLRPPNTEAFF.

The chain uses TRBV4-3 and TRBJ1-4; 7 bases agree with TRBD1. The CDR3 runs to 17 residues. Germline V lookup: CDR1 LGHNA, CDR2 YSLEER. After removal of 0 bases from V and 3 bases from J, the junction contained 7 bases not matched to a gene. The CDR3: CASSQDIAGTANEKLFF. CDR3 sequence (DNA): TGCGCCAGCAGCCAAGATATCGCAGGGACAGCTAATGAAAAACTGTTTTTT.